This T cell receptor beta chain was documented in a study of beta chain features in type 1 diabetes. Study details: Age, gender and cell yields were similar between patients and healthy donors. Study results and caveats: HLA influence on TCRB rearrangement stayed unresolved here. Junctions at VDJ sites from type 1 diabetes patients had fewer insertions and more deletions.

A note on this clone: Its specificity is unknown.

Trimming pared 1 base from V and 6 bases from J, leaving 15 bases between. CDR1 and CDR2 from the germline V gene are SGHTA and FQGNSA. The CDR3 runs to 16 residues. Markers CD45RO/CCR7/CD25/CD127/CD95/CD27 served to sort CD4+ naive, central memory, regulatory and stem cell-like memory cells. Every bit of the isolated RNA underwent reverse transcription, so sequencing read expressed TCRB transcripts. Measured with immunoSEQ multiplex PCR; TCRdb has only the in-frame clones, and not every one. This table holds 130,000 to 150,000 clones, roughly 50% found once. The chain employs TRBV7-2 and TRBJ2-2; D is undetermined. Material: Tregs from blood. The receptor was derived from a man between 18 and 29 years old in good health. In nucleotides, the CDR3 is TGTGCCAGCAGCTTAGTCCACTACAACCACCCCGGGGAGCTGTTTTTT. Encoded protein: CASSLVHYNHPGELFF.